These 18 T cell receptor beta chains originate from one sample sequenced in a study of OX40 agonist ivuxolimab in advanced cancers. Assay used: immunoSEQ multiplex PCR; TCRdb lists only in-frame clones, some missing. Among about 24,000 clones listed, over 80% were seen once. The input for sequencing was CD4+ or CD8+ T cells sorted from blood, taken in a trial of the OX40 agonist ivuxolimab. Every receptor here comes from an adult with an advanced solid tumor such as melanoma, head and neck, liver or kidney cancer.

In regard to this clone: The junction does not match germline at one end; this may be a read error. The V call is TRBV7-7, the J call TRBJ2-3; no clear D. The CDR3 consists of 15 residues. Per the germline V gene, CDR1 is SSHAT and CDR2 is FNYEAQ (reference sequence). CDR3 sequence (DNA): TGTGCTAGCAGCTTAGGGCAGCCGAACACAGATACGCAGTATTTT. This translates into CASSLGQPNTDTQYF.

V usage is TRBV4-3 and J usage is TRBJ2-2, with unresolved D. This CDR3 has 16 amino acids. With 0 bases removed from V and 5 bases from J, the gap between germline ends came to 13 bases. Germline lookup yields CDR1 LGHNA and CDR2 YSLEER. The CDR3 bases are TGCGCCAGCAGCCAAGACGCGCCCTGGCGGACCGGGGAGCTGTTTTTT. Translated, it gives CASSQDAPWRTGELFF.

The chain employs TRBV4-1 and TRBJ1-1; D unclear. CDR1 and CDR2 from the germline V gene are MGHRA and YSYEKL. This CDR3 is built from 17 residues. V dropped 0 bases and J dropped 2 bases, with 16 bases sitting between them. DNA for the CDR3: TGCGCCAGCAGCCAAGATCCGGGCACACTAGGAAACACTGAAGCTTTCTTT. As protein: CASSQDPGTLGNTEAFF.

This clone is a singleton in its sample. The chain uses TRBV7-9 and TRBJ1-2, with 8 bases matching TRBD1. The germline gives CDR1 SEHNR, CDR2 FQNEAQ (reference sequence). This CDR3 is 12 amino acids long. Trimming removed 10 bases from V and 7 bases from J; junction bases left unmatched: 8. The CDR3 coding sequence is TGTGCCACAGGGGGCCAAAACGTTGGCTACACCTTC. Translating gives CATGGQNVGYTF.

The chain joins TRBV7-2 to TRBJ2-1, with a possible D match to TRBD2 (5 bases). Looked up from germline, CDR1 is SGHTA and CDR2 is FQGNSA. The CDR3 length is 12 residues. The germline V and J ends were trimmed by 5 bases and 4 bases, with 6 bases remaining between them. The CDR3: CASSPGYNEQFF. CDR3 nucleotides: TGTGCCAGCAGCCCGGGGTACAATGAGCAGTTCTTC.

J is TRBJ1-6 and V is TRBV6-5; D gene ambiguous. CDR1 is MNHEY, CDR2 SVGAGI, per germline. This CDR3 has 16 amino acids. Trimming took 0 bases from V and 0 from J, leaving 6 bases between them. The CDR3 spells CASSYSGSSYNSPLHF. The CDR3 DNA reads as TGTGCCAGCAGTTACTCGGGAAGCTCCTATAATTCACCCCTCCACTTT.

The V call is TRBV4-3, the J call TRBJ2-2; tentatively, D is TRBD1 (5 bases). V was pared by 1 base and J by 2 bases, with 14 bases between. This CDR3 spans 17 amino acids. Germline V gene lookup returns CDR1 LGHNA and CDR2 YSLEER. The CDR3 reads CASSQAGSGGNTGELFF. CDR3 sequence (DNA): TGCGCCAGCAGCCAAGCAGGGTCTGGTGGAAACACCGGGGAGCTGTTTTTT.

CDR3 sequence reads: CASREGGADPWGTEAFF. In DNA, the CDR3 is TGTGCCAGCAGAGAAGGGGGCGCGGATCCCTGGGGTACTGAAGCTTTCTTT. The V call is TRBV5-4, the J call TRBJ1-1, with 7 bases aligning to TRBD1. The germline CDR1 and CDR2 sequences are SGHNT and YYREEE (reference sequence). The length of the CDR3 is 17 residues. Losses at the gene ends were 5 bases for V and 5 bases for J; bases not matched to a gene: 18.

This sequence joins TRBV7-2 and TRBJ1-5; D gene uncertain. CDR3 size: 15 residues. Trimming removed 3 bases from V and 4 bases from J, with 13 bases in between. The germline V gene has CDR1 SGHTA and CDR2 FQGNSA. The CDR3 protein is CASSLSGHLNQPQHF. CDR3 DNA sequence: TGTGCCAGCAGCTTGTCGGGCCACCTAAATCAGCCCCAGCATTTT.

As regards this clone: Other nucleotide sequences from this sample produce the same CDR3. The J gene is TRBJ1-2, the V gene TRBV6-5; weak D call: TRBD1 (6 bases). Germline V gives CDR1 MNHEY, CDR2 SVGAGI. The CDR3 sequence is 13 residues long. The V end was cut by 6 bases, the J end by 5 bases, with 13 bases between. Here the CDR3 DNA reads TGTGCCAGCAGACGGACAGAGCAGTATGGCTACACCTTC. Protein sequence: CASRRTEQYGYTF.

The rearrangement uses TRBV7-3 and TRBJ2-7, with D hard to call. V was shortened by 5 bases and J by 2 bases, with 7 bases between the two germline ends. Looked up from germline, CDR1 is SGHTA and CDR2 is FQGTGA. The CDR3 covers 12 residues. The CDR3, as DNA: TGTGCCAGCAGCCTCCCCCCCTACGAGCAGTACTTC. This codes for CASSLPPYEQYF.

The genes are TRBV5-4 and TRBJ2-5; 8 bases align to TRBD1. The CDR3 sequence is 15 residues long. Trimming removed 4 bases from V and 5 bases from J; junction bases left unmatched: 10. Per the germline V gene, CDR1 is SGHNT and CDR2 is YYREEE (reference sequence). The CDR3 region is CASSLGTGRSETQYF. The CDR3 DNA is TGTGCCAGCAGCCTAGGGACAGGTCGTTCCGAGACCCAGTACTTC.

The count of this clone is one. CDR3 DNA: TGTGCCAGCAGCGCATACAGGGGCGGCTCACCCCTCCACTTT. It is translated as CASSAYRGGSPLHF. This chain uses TRBV11-2 with TRBJ1-6, with TRBD1 matching over 7 bases. Per the germline V gene, CDR1 is SGHAT and CDR2 is FQNNGV. The CDR3 contains 14 residues. Trimming cost V 5 bases and J 10 bases; bases outside gene matches: 8.

The chain recombines TRBV14 with TRBJ2-5; 9 nucleotides agree with TRBD1. The J call is doubtful: the DNA matches TRBJ2-7 better. Germline V CDR1 and CDR2: SGHDN, FVKESK. This CDR3 has 15 amino acids. DNA for the CDR3: TGTGCCAGCAGTCCTTTACAGGGGGCATTAAACGAGCAGTACTTC. Translation: CASSPLQGALNEQYF.

The chain recombines TRBV11-3 with TRBJ2-1; D might be TRBD2 (6 bases). The CDR3 loop spans 15 amino acids. Germline V gene data show CDR1 as SGHNT and CDR2 as YENEEA. With 2 bases removed from V and 6 bases from J, the gap between germline ends came to 14 bases. The CDR3 reads CASSLLPAGVNEQFF. The CDR3 nucleotides read TGTGCCAGCAGCTTACTACCAGCGGGTGTCAATGAGCAGTTCTTC.

As DNA, the CDR3 is TGCGCCAGCAGCTTGAAGGACACTGAAGCTTTCTTT. The encoded protein is CASSLKDTEAFF. The chain recombines TRBV5-1 with TRBJ1-1; the D is unclear. Trimming cost V 1 base and J 3 bases, with 4 bases left between them. The CDR3 consists of 12 residues. The germline gives CDR1 SGHRS, CDR2 YFSETQ. Full variable domain (remainder filled in from reference TRBV5-1 and TRBJ1-1): KAGVTQTPRYLIKTRGQQVTLSCSPISGHRSVSWYQQTPGQGLQFLFEYFSETQRNKGNFPGRFSGRQFSNSRSEMNVSTLELGDSALYLCASSLKDTEAFFGQGTRLTVV.

The rearrangement joins TRBV13 to TRBJ2-7; maybe TRBD1 (6 bases). This CDR3 is built from 13 residues. Germline lookup yields CDR1 PRHDT and CDR2 FYEKMQ (reference sequence). Trimming pared 8 bases from V and 1 base from J, leaving 12 bases between. CDR3 in amino acids: CASSSGASYEQYF. CDR3 DNA: TGTGCCAGCTCCTCAGGGGCTTCCTACGAGCAGTACTTC.

The rearrangement uses TRBV7-2 and TRBJ2-5; TRBD1 matches at 10 bases. Trimming at V came to 1 base and at J to 6 bases, leaving 8 bases not matched to a gene. CDR1 is SGHTA, CDR2 FQGNSA, per germline. The CDR3 has 16 residues. In DNA form, the CDR3 reads TGTGCCAGCAGCTTAGTTGGGACAGGGGCAAAGAAGACCCAGTACTTC. Its protein product is CASSLVGTGAKKTQYF. Filled out from reference TRBV7-2 and TRBJ2-5, the complete variable domain reads GAGVSQSPSNKVTEKGKDVELRCDPISGHTALYWYRQSLGQGLEFLIYFQGNSAPDKSGLPSDRFSAERTGGSVSTLTIQRTQQEDSAVYLCASSLVGTGAKKTQYFGPGTRLLVL.